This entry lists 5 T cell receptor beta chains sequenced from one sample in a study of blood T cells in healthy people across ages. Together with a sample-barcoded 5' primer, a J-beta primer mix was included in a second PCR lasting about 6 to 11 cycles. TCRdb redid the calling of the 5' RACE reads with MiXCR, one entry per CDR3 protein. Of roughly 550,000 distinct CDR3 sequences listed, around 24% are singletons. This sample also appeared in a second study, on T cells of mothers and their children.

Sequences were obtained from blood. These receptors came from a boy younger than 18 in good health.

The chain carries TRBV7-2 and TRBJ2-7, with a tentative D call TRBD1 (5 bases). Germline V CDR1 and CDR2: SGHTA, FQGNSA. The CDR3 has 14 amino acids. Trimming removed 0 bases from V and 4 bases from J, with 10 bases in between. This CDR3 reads CASSLAPTAYEQYF. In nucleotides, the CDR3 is TGTGCCAGCAGCTTAGCCCCGACAGCTTACGAGCAGTACTTC.

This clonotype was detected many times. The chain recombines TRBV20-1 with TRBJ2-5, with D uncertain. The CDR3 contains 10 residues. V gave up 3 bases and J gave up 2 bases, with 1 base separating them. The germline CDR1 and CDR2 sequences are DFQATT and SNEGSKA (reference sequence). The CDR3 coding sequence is TGCAGTGCTAGTCAAGAGACCCAGTACTTC. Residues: CSASQETQYF.

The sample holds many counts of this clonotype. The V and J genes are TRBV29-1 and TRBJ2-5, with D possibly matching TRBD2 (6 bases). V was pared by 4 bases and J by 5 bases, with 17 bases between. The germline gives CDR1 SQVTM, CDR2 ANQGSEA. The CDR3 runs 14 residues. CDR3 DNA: TGCAGCGTTGGACTAGTGGGGGATGGGGAGACCCAGTACTTC. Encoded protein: CSVGLVGDGETQYF.

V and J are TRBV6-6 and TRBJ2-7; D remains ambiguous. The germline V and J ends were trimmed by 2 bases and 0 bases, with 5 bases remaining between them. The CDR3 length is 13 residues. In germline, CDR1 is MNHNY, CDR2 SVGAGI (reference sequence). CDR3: CASSYEASYEQYF. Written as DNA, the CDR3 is TGTGCCAGCAGTTACGAAGCCTCCTACGAGCAGTACTTC.

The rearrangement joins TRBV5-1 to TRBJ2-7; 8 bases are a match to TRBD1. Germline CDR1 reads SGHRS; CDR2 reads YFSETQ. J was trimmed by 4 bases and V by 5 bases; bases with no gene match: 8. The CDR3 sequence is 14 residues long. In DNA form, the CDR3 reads TGCGCCAGCAGTAAGGGACAGGCCCTTTACGAGCAGTACTTC. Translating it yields CASSKGQALYEQYF.